A selection of T cell receptor beta chains follows, all from one sample in a study of siplizumab effects on memory and regulatory T cells. Libraries were prepared by immunoSEQ multiplex PCR; TCRdb keeps only in-frame clonotypes and omits some of them. This table has around 65,000 clones, 79% appearing once. The sample taken for sequencing was memory CD4+ T cells sorted from blood. These receptors all come from a human donor in good health. CDR3s include the opening cysteine and the closing phenylalanine or tryptophan. D genes are given only for firm matches. Clone size is not always given. Where it is, it says once, few, many or a class for expanded clones.

d_call,v_call,j_call,clone_size,cdr3_nt,cdr3_aa
TRBD2,TRBV2,TRBJ2-3,NA,TGTGCCAGCCAGCGGGAGAACACAGATACGCAGTATTTT,CASQRENTDTQYF
NA,TRBV7-3,TRBJ2-7,NA,TGTGCCAGCAGCTTATATGGCGTTGAGGGCGAGCAGTACTTC,CASSLYGVEGEQYF
NA,TRBV7-8,TRBJ1-5,NA,TGTGCCAGCAGCTTAGCGCATGGGGCGTCCCCCCAGCATTTT,CASSLAHGASPQHF
NA,TRBV9,TRBJ2-1,NA,TGTGCCAGCAGCGTAGCTCAAAGGTCTTCCTACAATGAGCAGTTCTTC,CASSVAQRSSYNEQFF
TRBD1,TRBV6-1,TRBJ1-6,NA,TGTGCCAGCAAATTGGAGGGACAGGGTTACTCACCCCTCCACTTT,CASKLEGQGYSPLHF
TRBD1,TRBV4-1,TRBJ2-2,NA,TGCGCCAGCAGCCAAGACAGGGGGCCCGGGGAGCTGTTTTTT,CASSQDRGPGELFF
TRBD1,TRBV5-5,TRBJ2-7,NA,TGTGCCAGCAGCTATCAACCCGGGACAGGGGCCTACGAGCAGTACTTC,CASSYQPGTGAYEQYF
NA,TRBV4-1,TRBJ1-3,NA,TGCGCCAGCAAAGGGCCGGTCGGGACTGGAAACACCATATATTTT,CASKGPVGTGNTIYF
NA,TRBV5-1,TRBJ2-3,NA,TGCGCCAGCAGCTTGAGGGGGGCCCAAACAGATACGCAGTATTTT,CASSLRGAQTDTQYF
NA,TRBV6-6,TRBJ1-5,NA,TGTGCCAGCGGCTTGGAAAGACAGCCCCAGCATTTT,CASGLERQPQHF
TRBD1,TRBV19,TRBJ2-2,NA,TGTGCCAGTAGTAAGCCGGACAGGGAAGGGGAGCTGTTTTTT,CASSKPDREGELFF
NA,TRBV6-5,TRBJ2-5,NA,TGTGCCAGCAGTTACCTTGATGGAGAGACCCAGTACTTC,CASSYLDGETQYF
TRBD2,TRBV4-1,TRBJ2-1,NA,TGCGCCAGCAGCCAAGGTCCGGGGGGGTACAATGAGCAGTTCTTC,CASSQGPGGYNEQFF
NA,TRBV7-2,TRBJ1-3,NA,TGTGCCAGCAGCTTCACCGGAGGGGGAAACACCATATATTTT,CASSFTGGGNTIYF
NA,TRBV27,TRBJ2-7,NA,TGTGCCAGCAGTACAACAGTTACCCCATACGAGCAGTACTTC,CASSTTVTPYEQYF
NA,TRBV5-1,TRBJ2-3,few,TGCGCCAGCAGCTACACAGATACGCAGTATTTT,CASSYTDTQYF
NA,TRBV6-1,TRBJ1-4,NA,TGTGCCAGCAGCATACACAGGGAGACTAATGAAAAACTGTTTTTT,CASSIHRETNEKLFF
NA,TRBV5-1,TRBJ2-7,NA,TGCGCCAGCAGCTTGGTGGCAGGGAGCTCCTACGAGCAGTACTTC,CASSLVAGSSYEQYF
TRBD2,TRBV5-1,TRBJ2-3,NA,TGCGCCAGCAGCTTTACTAGCGGGGGGCTCACAGATACGCAGTATTTT,CASSFTSGGLTDTQYF
TRBD2,TRBV9,TRBJ2-6,few,TGTGCCAGCACCCGGACTAGCGGGGGCCTGAACTCTGGGGCCAACGTCCTGACTTTC,CASTRTSGGLNSGANVLTF
NA,TRBV7-3,TRBJ1-3,NA,TGTGCCAGCAGCTTAACCGGGGCGATCTCTGGAAACACCATATATTTT,CASSLTGAISGNTIYF
NA,TRBV4-1,TRBJ1-6,few,TGCGCCAGCAGCCAGGGTCCCGCCTCACCCCTCCACTTT,CASSQGPASPLHF
TRBD2,TRBV11-2,TRBJ2-5,NA,TGTGCCAGCAGCCCACAGACTAGCCGAGAGACCCAGTACTTC,CASSPQTSRETQYF
NA,TRBV30,TRBJ2-3,once,TGTGCCCGAGATGGGGGGTTTAGCACAGATACGCAGTATTTT,CARDGGFSTDTQYF
NA,TRBV5-8,TRBJ2-4,NA,TGTGCCAGCAGCTTGGGCCTTGCAGGGTCCAAAAACATTCAGTACTTC,CASSLGLAGSKNIQYF
NA,TRBV7-9,TRBJ1-3,NA,TGTGCCAGCAGCTTAGCAGGGTTCTCTGGAAACACCATATATTTT,CASSLAGFSGNTIYF
NA,TRBV7-3,TRBJ1-6,few,TGTGCCAGCAGCTTAGGGCTTATGGACCGGGGGAGATGGGTATCGCCCCTCCACTTT,CASSLGLMDRGRWVSPLHF
TRBD1,TRBV6-5,TRBJ2-7,NA,TGTGCCAGCAGTCCGGGACAGGGGGTGTACGAGCAGTACTTC,CASSPGQGVYEQYF
NA,TRBV12-5,TRBJ2-5,NA,TGTGCTAGTGGTCCCCGAGGGGGTGAAGAGACCCAGTACTTC,CASGPRGGEETQYF
NA,TRBV6-1,TRBJ2-7,NA,TGTGCCAGCAGCCACAATTACGGCTCCTACGAGCAGTACTTC,CASSHNYGSYEQYF
NA,TRBV19,TRBJ1-1,NA,TGTGCCAGTAGTATTTTTGGGCAGCCCCATGAAGCTTTCTTT,CASSIFGQPHEAFF
TRBD1,TRBV5-6,TRBJ1-2,NA,TGTGCCAGCAGCTTGGCCACTGGGGACAGCTATGGCTACACCTTC,CASSLATGDSYGYTF
TRBD1,TRBV5-4,TRBJ1-4,NA,TGTGCCAGCAGCTTTTCAGGGGGGAGTAATGAAAAACTGTTTTTT,CASSFSGGSNEKLFF
NA,TRBV30,TRBJ2-7,few,TGTGCCTGGACAGGGCCCTACGAGCAGTACTTC,CAWTGPYEQYF
NA,TRBV10-3,TRBJ1-6,NA,TGTGCCATCAGTGAGCAGAACCCAGGGTCACCCCTCCACTTT,CAISEQNPGSPLHF
NA,TRBV12-2,TRBJ1-1,NA,TGTGCAAGTCCCCTCAAGGGCCCAGCTTTCTTT,CASPLKGPAFF
NA,TRBV12-5,TRBJ1-3,NA,TGTGCTAGTGGTTTCACGTCGGGAAACACCATATATTTT,CASGFTSGNTIYF
NA,TRBV14,TRBJ2-7,NA,TGTGCCAGCAGCCAAGGACGGGGGACAACTTCGAAGCAGTACTTC,CASSQGRGTTSKQYF
TRBD1,TRBV28,TRBJ2-7,NA,TGTGCCAGCAGCCCCCCCGGGACAGGGCGAGAGCAGTACTTC,CASSPPGTGREQYF
TRBD1,TRBV6-5,TRBJ1-5,NA,TGTGCCAGCAGACCCGGTCAGGGGGGTAATCAGCCCCAGCATTTT,CASRPGQGGNQPQHF
TRBD1,TRBV6-5,TRBJ1-1,NA,TGTGCCAGCAGTTACTCCACAGGGGCTAGGGGCACTGAAGCTTTCTTT,CASSYSTGARGTEAFF
NA,TRBV6-1,TRBJ1-2,NA,TGTGCCAGCAGTGAAAACCAGGGGAACGAGGGCTACACCTTC,CASSENQGNEGYTF